This entry features one T cell receptor beta chain sequence. This clone was counted once. The antigen this receptor binds is unknown. No base-level quality is on record; no much larger clone is a single base apart. This sample was included in a study of T cell clones after liver transplantation (dated by TCRdb to the late 2010s). Regarding the research as a whole: The samples were obtained from ITN030ST, a randomized trial that attempted immunosuppression withdrawal within 2 years after liver transplantation. After a pre-transplant mixed lymphocyte reaction, TCRbeta sequencing was used to pinpoint donor-reactive T cell clones, which were subsequently tracked in post-transplant blood. As an antigen-independent comparator for donor-reactive sequences, third party-reactive TCRbeta sequences were also identified from pre-transplant MLRs. Three of the eight recipients were HCV-positive; the others were transplanted for non-autoimmune, non-viral indications. Until randomization at 12-24 months post-transplant, subjects were given standard immunosuppression, with no induction therapy. To count as tolerant, a recipient had to stay completely off immunosuppression for at least one year without liver enzymes climbing beyond twice the upper limit of normal. Blood samples were taken pre-transplant, pre-randomization before withdrawal, and post-randomization after full withdrawal or failed withdrawal. A cohort of 8 liver transplant recipients was studied, of whom 3 were classified as tolerant and 5 as non-tolerant. What the authors observed across the whole study: Since no allograft tissue specimens were available, donor-reactive T cells may have migrated into the graft instead of being deleted. When repertoire turnover was accounted for, significantly reduced detection of donor-reactive sequences was found in 7 of 8 subjects for CD4 and in 8 of 8 subjects for CD8. The conclusions were considered preliminary, being limited by small, heterogeneous patient numbers and non-standardized post-transplant time points. In 5 of 8 subjects, regardless of tolerance or HCV status, circulating donor-reactive CD4 TCRbeta sequences dropped significantly post-transplant. In two subjects, low numbers of available donor cells limited the measurable donor-reactive repertoire. Donor-reactive sequences declined more than third party-reactive ones, suggesting partial antigen-specific deletion unrelated to withdrawal success.

Frozen genomic DNA underwent high-throughput TCRbeta CDR3 sequencing by immunoSEQ, including PCR amplification, mapping, bias correction and internal controls. The source study handled its data this way. Productive rearrangements were kept, and unique TCRbeta sequences were defined by CDR3 nucleotide sequence plus V and J gene. A sequence counted as donor-reactive only if the sequence showed at least 5-fold expansion in CFSE-low cells compared with unstimulated pre-transplant cells and had a frequency of at least 0.01%. To ensure at least 90% detection power, minimum frequency thresholds were set for each subject based on that subject's lowest-template unstimulated sample. Repertoire turnover was measured by Jensen-Shannon divergence between the top 1000 TCRbeta sequences post- and pre-transplant. Two-sided Fisher's exact tests were used to test for changes in how often donor-reactive sequences were detected. The clones in this table, taken by TCRdb from immuneACCESS, are in-frame only. Not every clone is retained; where verified, under half of the shortfall comes from an unresolved V gene, and the cause of the rest is unknown. V, J and clone size are taken as reported in that table, and D and trimming were inferred from the DNA itself. For this sample there are 85,000 to 130,000 clones; approximately 85% appear just once. The ten top clones hold 0.99% of the sample.

This specimen's time point label, interpreted: pre-transplant. Thawed unstimulated PBMCs were stained for CD3, CD4 and CD8 and FACS-sorted into CD3+CD4+ and CD3+CD8+ populations. All 8 studied subjects were randomized to withdrawal of immunosuppression. The Qiagen DNeasy Blood and Tissue Kit was used for isolation of genomic DNA. For this chain, trimming is 3 bases at the V end and 7 bases at the J end, and the number of junction bases without a gene match is 8. The CDR3, from cysteine to phenylalanine, totals 15 residues. This entry keeps only the CDR3 DNA: 45 bases, framed from base 1. The CDR1 and CDR2 encoded by the germline V gene (reference sequence) are LNHDA and SQIVND.

The sequences come from CD4+ T cells from blood, collected before liver transplant. The clonotype originates from a human donor who received a liver transplant. This receptor chain uses TRBV19 and TRBJ1-1; 10 central bases correspond to TRBD1. CDR3 loop: CASSILGGQGNEAFF. Here is the DNA: TGTGCCAGTAGTATTCTAGGGGGACAGGGGAATGAAGCTTTCTTT.